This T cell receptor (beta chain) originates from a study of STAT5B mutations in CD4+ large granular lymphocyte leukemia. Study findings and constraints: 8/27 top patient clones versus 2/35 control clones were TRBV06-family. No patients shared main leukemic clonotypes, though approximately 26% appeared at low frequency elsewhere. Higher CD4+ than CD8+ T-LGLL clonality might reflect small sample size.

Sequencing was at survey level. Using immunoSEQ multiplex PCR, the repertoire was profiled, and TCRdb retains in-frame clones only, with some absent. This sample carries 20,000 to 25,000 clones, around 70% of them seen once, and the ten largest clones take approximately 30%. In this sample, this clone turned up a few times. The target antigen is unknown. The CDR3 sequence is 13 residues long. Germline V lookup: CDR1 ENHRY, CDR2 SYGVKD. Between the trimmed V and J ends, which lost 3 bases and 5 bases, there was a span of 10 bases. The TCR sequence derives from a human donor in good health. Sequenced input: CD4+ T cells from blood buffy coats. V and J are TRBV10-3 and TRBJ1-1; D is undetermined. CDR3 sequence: CAISEQIFTEAFF. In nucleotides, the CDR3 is TGTGCCATCAGTGAACAGATTTTTACTGAAGCTTTCTTT.